This T cell receptor (beta chain) appears in the sequencing data of a study of blood T cell repertoires in COVID-19 (dated by TCRdb to the early 2020s). The study in broad terms: Samples covering the acute and convalescent phases of COVID-19 were provided by collaborators in the United States, Italy and Spain. The material from the prospective study consisted of cDNA or gDNA derived from T cells, B-cell-depleted T cells, or PBMCs. The dataset comprised deeply sampled blood TCRbeta repertoires from subjects exposed to, actively infected with, or recovered from COVID-19. The repertoires were released in a freely available public database meant as a resource for research on the immune response to SARS-CoV-2. Samples were obtained from the ongoing ImmuneRACE study (first 160 participants) and from over 1,000 subjects provided by 6 global collaborators. The sample metadata nearly always contained a de-identified subject ID, COVID-19 status, age in years and sex. HLA class I and class II types, where available, came from metadata supplied by the sample provider rather than from assay-based typing.

Samples from volunteer blood donors who had recovered from COVID-19 were contributed by a second Seattle source. Each collaborating institution followed its own protocols to collect whole blood in K2EDTA tubes. Collaborator samples were shipped for TCRbeta analysis as frozen whole blood, isolated PBMCs, or DNA extracted from either sample type. Overall results and qualifications from the work: How much clinical and demographic metadata was included differed by source and by participant, and the metadata was provided uncurated.

As concerns this clone: Its antigen is currently not known. No much larger clonotype is one base removed from it; base qualities were not supplied.

TCRbeta CDR3 regions were amplified from genomic DNA using the immunoSEQ Assay, a bias-controlled multiplex PCR. Per the original workflow: Nucleated cell counts per sample were estimated from amplification of reference gene primers within the assay. Sequence reads were collapsed and filtered to measure the absolute abundance of every unique TCRbeta CDR3 rearrangement. For each sample, productive Simpson clonality was calculated as the square root of Simpson's diversity index across productive rearrangements. This is the immuneACCESS table as TCRdb keeps it, with only in-frame sequences that have V and J called. A part of the clones is gone; compared with another copy, unresolved V genes explain less than half, and the rest is unexplained. For V, J and clone size, that table is used; D and trimming come from the DNA. The sample includes approximately 160,000 clones, with about 80% observed a single time. Jointly, the top ten make up about an eighth of the sample.

Sequencing used peripheral blood. The receptor comes from a man aged 65 to 79 who had recovered from COVID-19.

The CDR3 amino acid sequence is: CASSLTGQTEAFF. The DNA sequence is TGTGCCAGCAGCCTGACAGGGCAAACTGAAGCTTTCTTT. The sequence is built from TRBV7-8 and TRBJ1-1; TRBD1 aligns with 7 central bases. Ends trimmed: V by 5 bases, J by 5 bases; bases unmatched to a gene: 5. As encoded in the germline V gene, CDR1 is SGHVS while CDR2 is FQNEAQ. From the cysteine up to the phenylalanine, the CDR3 has a length of 13 residues. The CDR3 DNA has 39 bases and is translated from base 1.